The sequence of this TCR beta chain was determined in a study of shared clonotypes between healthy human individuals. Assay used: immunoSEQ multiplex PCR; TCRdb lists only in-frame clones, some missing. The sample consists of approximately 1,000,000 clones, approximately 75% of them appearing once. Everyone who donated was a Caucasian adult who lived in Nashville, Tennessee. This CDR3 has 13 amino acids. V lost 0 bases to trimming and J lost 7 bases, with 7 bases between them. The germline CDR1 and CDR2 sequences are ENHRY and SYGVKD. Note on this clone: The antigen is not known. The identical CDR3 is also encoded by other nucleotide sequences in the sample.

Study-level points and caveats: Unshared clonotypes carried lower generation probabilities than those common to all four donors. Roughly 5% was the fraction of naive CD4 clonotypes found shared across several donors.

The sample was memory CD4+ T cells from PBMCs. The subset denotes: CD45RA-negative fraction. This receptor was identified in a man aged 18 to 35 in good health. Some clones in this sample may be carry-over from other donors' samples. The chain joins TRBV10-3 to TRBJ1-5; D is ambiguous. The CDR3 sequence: CAISESGGQPQHF. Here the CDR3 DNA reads TGTGCCATCAGTGAGTCGGGAGGGCAGCCCCAGCATTTT.